This entry is about one TCR beta chain. V gave up 0 bases and J gave up 8 bases, with 19 bases separating them. This CDR3 has 16 residues. Germline CDR1 MNHNS, CDR2 SASEGT. Sequenced by immunoSEQ multiplex PCR; TCRdb stores in-frame clones only, minus some. This sample has 250,000 or so clones, with roughly 84% found just once. The data originate from a study of blood T cell repertoires in COVID-19. Individuals aged about 18 to 89 years were recruited from about two dozen US areas. The specimen was PBMCs or T cells enriched from blood (not recorded which). This sequence joins TRBV6-1 and TRBJ1-2; D possibly corresponds to TRBD1 (5 bases). The sequence was collected from a woman aged 45-65 years who had been exposed to COVID-19. CDR3 sequence: CASSEAAGRSGSGYTF. Here the CDR3 DNA reads TGTGCCAGCAGTGAAGCCGCGGGGAGGTCAGGGAGCGGCTACACCTTC.